The sequence of this TCR beta chain was determined in a study of HIV-infected children after antiretroviral therapy interruption. The wider study: Samples from the continuous-treatment group were taken at weeks 0, 48 and 150.

This clonotype occurred many times. The TCR library was built from RNA with a 3' RACE protocol and unique molecular identifiers. TCRdb reanalysed the 3' RACE reads using MiXCR and keeps one entry per CDR3 protein. The sample holds 70,000 to 90,000 distinct CDR3 sequences, about 6.9% seen once. Specified treatment: PENTA 11 planned treatment interruption arm or continuous ART arm. V was clipped by 5 bases and J by 8 bases, with 7 bases between them. The CDR3 extends over 12 amino acids. Germline CDR1 MNHEY, CDR2 SMNVEV (reference sequence). The genes are TRBV27 and TRBJ1-6; D unclear. The source material was CD45RA+ CD4+ T cells from PBMCs, pooled from several time points, sampled from a donor given antiretroviral therapy, either interrupted or continuous. As to subset: naive CD4+ CD45RA+ CD45RO- T cells. The TCR originated in a pool of human donors with HIV. The CDR3 DNA reads as TGTGCCAGCAGTAATGCGTATTCACCCCTCCACTTT. It translates to CASSNAYSPLHF.